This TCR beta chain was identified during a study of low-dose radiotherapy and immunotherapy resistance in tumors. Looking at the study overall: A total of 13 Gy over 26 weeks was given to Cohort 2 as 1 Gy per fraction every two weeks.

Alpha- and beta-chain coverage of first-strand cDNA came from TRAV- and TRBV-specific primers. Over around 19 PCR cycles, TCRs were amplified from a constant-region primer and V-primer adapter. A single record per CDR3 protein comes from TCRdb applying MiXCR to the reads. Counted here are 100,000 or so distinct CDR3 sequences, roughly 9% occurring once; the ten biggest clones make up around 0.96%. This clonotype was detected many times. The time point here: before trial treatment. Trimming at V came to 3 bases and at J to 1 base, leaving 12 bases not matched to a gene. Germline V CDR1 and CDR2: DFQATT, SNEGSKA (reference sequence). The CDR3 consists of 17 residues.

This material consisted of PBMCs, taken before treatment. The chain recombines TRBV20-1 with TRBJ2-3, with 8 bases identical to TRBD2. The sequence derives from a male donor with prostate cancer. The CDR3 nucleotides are TGCAGTGCTAGGGAAAGCGGGAGAGGTCTTGGCACAGATACGCAGTATTTT. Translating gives CSARESGRGLGTDTQYF.